Listed here are 18 T cell receptor beta chains from one sample, sequenced in a study of T-cell reconstitution after alpha-beta-depleted transplantation in children. Unique molecular identifiers were built into the TCRbeta library. TCRdb reprocessed the PCR reads with MiXCR, giving one entry per CDR3 protein. This table has some 600,000 distinct CDR3 sequences, around 16% appearing once. This material consisted of PBMCs from the stem cell graft donor, taken from the stem cell graft. Receptors were obtained from a human donor who donated a stem cell graft to a child with acute myeloid leukemia.

This clonotype was counted at least ten times. The chain links TRBV20-1 to TRBJ2-2; D possibly corresponds to TRBD1 (5 bases). Trimming took off 2 bases at V and 4 bases at J, with 8 bases between the two ends. This CDR3 region has 13 residues. Germline V lookup: CDR1 DFQATT, CDR2 SNEGSKA (reference sequence). DNA of the CDR3: TGCAGTGCTAGACAGGGTGGCACCGGGGAGCTGTTTTTT. It encodes CSARQGGTGELFF.

This clonotype has a count of ten or more. The genes are TRBV5-5 and TRBJ1-5; unclear D gene. V was shortened by 1 base and J by 5 bases, with 10 bases between the two germline ends. This CDR3 comprises 14 residues. Germline V gene sequence: CDR1 SGHKS, CDR2 YYEKEE (reference sequence). In nucleotides, the CDR3 is TGTGCCAGCAGCTTGCTAGTCGACTATCAGCCCCAGCATTTT. It encodes CASSLLVDYQPQHF.

This clonotype was found a few times. The rearrangement links TRBV5-1 to TRBJ1-1; D possibly corresponds to TRBD1 (6 bases). The ends were cut back, 6 bases at V and 6 bases at J, with 15 bases in the middle. CDR3 length: 13 amino acids. Looked up from germline, CDR1 is SGHRS and CDR2 is YFSETQ. The CDR3 protein is CASKYQGQAEAFF. CDR3 in DNA: TGCGCCAGCAAGTATCAGGGGCAGGCTGAAGCTTTCTTT. Based on the CDR3 plus reference TRBV5-1 and TRBJ1-1, the full variable domain is KAGVTQTPRYLIKTRGQQVTLSCSPISGHRSVSWYQQTPGQGLQFLFEYFSETQRNKGNFPGRFSGRQFSNSRSEMNVSTLELGDSALYLCASKYQGQAEAFFGQGTRLTVV.

This sequence joins TRBV27 and TRBJ1-6; D unclear. V dropped 2 bases and J dropped 12 bases, with 11 bases sitting between them. The CDR3 sequence is 13 residues long. Germline V gene lookup returns CDR1 MNHEY and CDR2 SMNVEV (reference sequence). CDR3 nucleotides: TGTGCCAGCAGTTTAACGGGGAGTAGACCCCTCCACTTT. Its translation is CASSLTGSRPLHF.

The chain employs TRBV28 and TRBJ2-5; D not resolved. Germline assignment: CDR1 MDHEN and CDR2 SYDVKM. Trimming took 8 bases from V and 5 from J, leaving 9 bases between them. This CDR3 spans 11 amino acids. For the CDR3, the DNA is TGTGCCAGCGGAGTTTCTGAGACCCAGTACTTC. Protein sequence: CASGVSETQYF. The whole variable domain, filled in from reference TRBV28 and TRBJ2-5, reads DVKVTQSSRYLVKRTGEKVFLECVQDMDHENMFWYRQDPGLGLRLIYFSYDVKMKEKGDIPEGYSVSREKKERFSLILESASTNQTSMYLCASGVSETQYFGPGTRLLVL.

Ten or more counts support this clonotype. The genes are TRBV7-9 and TRBJ1-2; 7 nucleotides agree with TRBD1. V shed 3 bases and J 8 bases; nucleotides not matched to a gene: 6. There are 13 residues in the CDR3. Germline CDR1 is SEHNR and CDR2 is FQNEAQ (reference sequence). CDR3 protein: CASSFRQGGGYTF. The CDR3 nucleotides read TGTGCCAGCAGCTTCAGACAGGGCGGCGGCTACACCTTC. The variable domain in full, completed from reference TRBV7-9 and TRBJ1-2, reads DTGVSQNPRHKITKRGQNVTFRCDPISEHNRLYWYRQTLGQGPEFLTYFQNEAQLEKSRLLSDRFSAERPKGSFSTLEIQRTEQGDSAMYLCASSFRQGGGYTFGSGTRLTVV.

This clonotype is a singleton in its sample. This chain uses TRBV12-3 or TRBV12-4 with TRBJ1-2; 7 bases agree with TRBD1. This CDR3 region has 16 residues. The junction had 10 bases not matched to a gene; V was cut back by 0 bases and J by 6 bases. The CDR3 here is CASSLALQGQGNGYTF. The CDR3 bases are TGTGCCAGCAGTTTAGCTCTACAGGGGCAAGGGAATGGCTACACCTTC.

The table lists this clonotype with many counts. The V and J genes are TRBV29-1 and TRBJ1-1, with D possibly being TRBD1 (5 bases). CDR3 length: 13 amino acids. Trimming left V 5 bases short and J 1 base short, with 11 bases between. Germline-derived CDR1 and CDR2 are SQVTM and ANQGSEA. The CDR3 DNA is TGCAGCGTTTTGGACAAACAGAACACTGAAGCTTTCTTT. Amino acid sequence: CSVLDKQNTEAFF.

Ten or more counts support this clonotype. An end of the junction does not agree with germline; a read error may underlie this. The V and J genes are TRBV5-1 and TRBJ1-2; a possible D gene is TRBD1 (6 bases). Germline CDR1 and CDR2: SGHRS and YFSETQ. The CDR3 contains 13 residues. The CDR3 bases are TGCGCCAGCAGTTTGGGGGGCGGAGATGGCTACACCTTC. Residues: CASSLGGGDGYTF. Complete variable domain (other parts from reference TRBV5-1 and TRBJ1-2): KAGVTQTPRYLIKTRGQQVTLSCSPISGHRSVSWYQQTPGQGLQFLFEYFSETQRNKGNFPGRFSGRQFSNSRSEMNVSTLELGDSALYLCASSLGGGDGYTFGSGTRLTVV.

This clonotype was counted a few times. V usage is TRBV7-8 and J usage is TRBJ2-7; TRBD2 matches at 9 bases. Germline V gene sequence: CDR1 SGHVS, CDR2 FQNEAQ. The CDR3 spans 15 residues. Trimming took 5 bases from V and 7 from J; bases not matched to a gene: 12. CDR3 loop: CASSAAGGVVGEQYF. The CDR3 bases are TGTGCCAGCAGCGCCGCGGGAGGGGTGGTGGGGGAGCAGTACTTC.

The J gene is TRBJ1-2, the V gene TRBV5-4; D call uncertain. Germline V gene data show CDR1 as SGHNT and CDR2 as YYREEE (reference sequence). V lost 5 bases to trimming and J lost 4 bases, with 15 bases between them. This CDR3 region has 14 residues. The CDR3 DNA reads as TGTGCCAGCAGGCGGGCCGGGGATTCCTATGGCTACACCTTC. Encoded protein: CASRRAGDSYGYTF.

This clonotype was seen more than once but under ten times. The rearrangement uses TRBV12-3 or TRBV12-4 and TRBJ1-1; maybe TRBD1 (5 bases). The CDR3 is 12 residues long. V lost 6 bases and J 4 bases, leaving 9 bases between the germline ends. CDR3 in DNA: TGTGCCAGCAGCCGGGACCCCACTGAAGCTTTCTTT. Protein sequence: CASSRDPTEAFF.

The chain has TRBV20-1 and TRBJ2-7; TRBD1 might be the D (6 bases). The ends were cut back, 3 bases at V and 5 bases at J, with 14 bases in the middle. The CDR3 is 13 residues long. Germline assignment: CDR1 DFQATT and CDR2 SNEGSKA (reference sequence). DNA for the CDR3: TGCAGTGCTAGGGGCCAGGGGATCGACGAGCAGTACTTC. Its translation is CSARGQGIDEQYF.

The V and J genes are TRBV24-1 and TRBJ2-5, with a possible D match to TRBD1 (5 bases). Per germline, CDR1 KGHDR and CDR2 SFDVKD. The CDR3 has 15 amino acids. With 3 bases removed from V and 4 bases from J, the gap between germline ends came to 14 bases. CDR3 sequence (DNA): TGTGCCACCAGTGATGTTGGCAGGGTAGGAGAGACCCAGTACTTC. This translates into CATSDVGRVGETQYF.

This clonotype turned up a few times. The chain links TRBV12-3 or TRBV12-4 to TRBJ2-3, with TRBD2 matching 7 bases. The CDR3 is 17 residues long. V dropped 4 bases and J dropped 0; count of bases not matched to a gene: 10. The CDR3 nucleotides read TGTGCCAGCAGTTCCCGCTTAGCGGGTATTAGCACAGATACGCAGTATTTT. Translating gives CASSSRLAGISTDTQYF.

The rearrangement joins TRBV11-3 to TRBJ2-5; 8 bases align to TRBD1. The CDR3 has 17 residues. Losses at the gene ends were 3 bases for V and 5 bases for J; bases not matched to a gene: 14. Germline V lookup: CDR1 SGHNT, CDR2 YENEEA. CDR3 amino acids: CASSFSTATGVWETQYF. CDR3 nucleotide sequence: TGTGCCAGCAGCTTTAGCACCGCGACAGGGGTGTGGGAGACCCAGTACTTC.

This clonotype was detected a few times. The V call is TRBV27, the J call TRBJ2-2; D is undetermined. CDR1 and CDR2 from the germline V gene are MNHEY and SMNVEV (reference sequence). CDR3 length equals 15 residues. Between the trimmed V and J ends, which lost 3 bases and 5 bases, there was a span of 13 bases. CDR3 coding DNA: TGTGCCAGCAGTTTTAGAGTGGCAGGAACCGGGGAGCTGTTTTTT. The encoded protein is CASSFRVAGTGELFF.

This clonotype was observed a handful of times. The rearrangement links TRBV12-3 or TRBV12-4 to TRBJ2-5; 9 nucleotides match TRBD1. The CDR3 length is 15 residues. Unmatched junction bases numbered 7, after V lost 4 bases and J lost 4 bases. This chain's CDR3 is CASSSGQGRGETQYF. Written as DNA, the CDR3 is TGTGCCAGCAGTTCGGGACAGGGTAGGGGAGAGACCCAGTACTTC.